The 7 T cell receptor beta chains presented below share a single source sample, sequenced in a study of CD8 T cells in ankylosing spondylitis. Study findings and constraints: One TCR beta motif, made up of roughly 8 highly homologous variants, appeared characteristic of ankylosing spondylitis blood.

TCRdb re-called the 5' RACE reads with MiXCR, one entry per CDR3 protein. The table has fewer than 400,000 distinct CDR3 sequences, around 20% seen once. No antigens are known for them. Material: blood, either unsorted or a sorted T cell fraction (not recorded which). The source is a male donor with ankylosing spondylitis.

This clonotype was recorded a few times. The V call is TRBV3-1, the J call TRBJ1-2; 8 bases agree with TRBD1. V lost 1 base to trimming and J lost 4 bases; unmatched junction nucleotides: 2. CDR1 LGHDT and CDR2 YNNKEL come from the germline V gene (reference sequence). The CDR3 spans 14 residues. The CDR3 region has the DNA TGTGCCAGCAGCCAAGCAGGGGGCGCCTATGGCTACACCTTC. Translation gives CASSQAGGAYGYTF.

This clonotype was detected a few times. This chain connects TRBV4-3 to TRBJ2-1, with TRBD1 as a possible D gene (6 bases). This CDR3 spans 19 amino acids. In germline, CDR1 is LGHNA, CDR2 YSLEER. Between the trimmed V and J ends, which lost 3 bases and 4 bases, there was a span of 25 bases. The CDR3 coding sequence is TGCGCCAGCAGCCATACGGACAGAAGAACATCACAAAAATACAATGAGCAGTTCTTC. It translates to CASSHTDRRTSQKYNEQFF.

CDR3 region: CSARKASGSFNEQFF. The CDR3 DNA is TGCAGTGCTAGAAAGGCTAGCGGGAGTTTTAATGAGCAGTTCTTC. This chain links TRBV20-1 with TRBJ2-1; 10 positions match TRBD2. The V and J ends lost 2 bases and 7 bases, in that order; junction bases with no gene match: 8. Germline CDR1 and CDR2: DFQATT and SNEGSKA (reference sequence). The CDR3 totals 15 residues.

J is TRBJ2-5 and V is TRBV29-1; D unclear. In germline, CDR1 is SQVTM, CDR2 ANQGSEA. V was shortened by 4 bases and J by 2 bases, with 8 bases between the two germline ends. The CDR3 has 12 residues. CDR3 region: CSVVGIQETQYF. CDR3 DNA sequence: TGCAGCGTTGTAGGGATACAAGAGACCCAGTACTTC.

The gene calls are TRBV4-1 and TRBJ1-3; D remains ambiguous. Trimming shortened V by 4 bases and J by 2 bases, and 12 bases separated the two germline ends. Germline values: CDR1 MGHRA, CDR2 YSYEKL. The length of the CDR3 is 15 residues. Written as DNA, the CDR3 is TGCGCCAGCAGCCCGGGCGCAGGTCCTGGAAACACCATATATTTT. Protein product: CASSPGAGPGNTIYF.

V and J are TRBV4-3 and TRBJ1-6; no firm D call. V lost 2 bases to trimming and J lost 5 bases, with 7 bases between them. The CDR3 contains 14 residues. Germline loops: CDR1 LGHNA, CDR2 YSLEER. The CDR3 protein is CASSQQINNSPLHF. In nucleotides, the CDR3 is TGCGCCAGCAGCCAACAGATAAATAATTCACCCCTCCACTTT.

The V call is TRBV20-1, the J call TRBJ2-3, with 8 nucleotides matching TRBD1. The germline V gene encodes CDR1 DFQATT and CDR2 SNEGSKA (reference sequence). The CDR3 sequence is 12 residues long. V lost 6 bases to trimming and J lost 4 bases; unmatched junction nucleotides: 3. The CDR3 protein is CSATTGADTQYF. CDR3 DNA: TGCAGTGCGACGACAGGGGCAGATACGCAGTATTTT.